This T cell receptor delta chain was observed in a study of gamma-delta chains in newborns, infants, children. The wider study: Microbial exposure reportedly drives polyclonal innate γδ T cell expansion after birth.

TCRdb reprocessed the reads through CATT. The sample shows about 2,000 delta-chain clones, about 3% of them seen only once. This clone ranks as large. The sample has other DNA sequences that encode this CDR3 too. The sequence came from a child in good health. The sample consisted of blood.

The CDR3 region is CALGELLGRDTDKLIF. The CDR3 nucleotides read TGTGCTCTTGGGGAACTGTTGGGGAGAGACACCGATAAACTCATCTTT. The rearrangement links TRDV1 to TRDJ1; D is perhaps TRDD3 (5 bases). Per germline, CDR1 TSWWSYY and CDR2 QGS. V shed 0 bases and J shed 0 bases, with 11 bases lying between them. The CDR3 is made up of 16 amino acids.